This T cell receptor beta chain appears in the sequencing data of a study of blood T cell repertoires in COVID-19. Study at large: Specimens from acute and convalescent COVID-19 originated in the United States, Italy and Spain.

This CDR3 comprises 16 residues. The ends were cut back, 0 bases at V and 5 bases at J, with 14 bases in the middle. Germline CDR1 LGHDT, CDR2 YNNKEL (reference sequence). Resolution of symptoms, clearance, or two negative PCRs was present in recovered Cohort 3 donors. In the original analysis: Researchers report that nucleated cell counts were estimated from reference gene primer amplification. Assay used: immunoSEQ multiplex PCR; TCRdb lists only in-frame clones, some missing. Clone size and V and J calls were adopted from that table, with D and trimming inferred from the DNA. The profile shows a few hundred thousand clones, 85% to 90% of them singletons.

This chain connects TRBV3-1 (or the pseudogene TRBV3-2) to TRBJ1-3, with a possible D match to TRBD1 (5 bases). The sample comprised PBMCs or T cells enriched from blood (not recorded which). The sequence was obtained from a woman aged 50 to 60 who had recovered from COVID-19. DNA of the CDR3: TGTGCCAGCAGCCAAGACTCAGGGATGGGAAGAAACACCATATATTTT. It encodes CASSQDSGMGRNTIYF.